This entry lists 5 T cell receptor beta chains sequenced from one sample in a study of sequential checkpoint blockade in melanoma. Assay: immunoSEQ multiplex PCR; the TCRdb copy retains only in-frame clones and omits some. The sample gives fewer than 4,000 clones, roughly three fifths of which show up once; roughly 22% is in the top ten. Treatment defined: randomized to nivolumab then ipilimumab (arm A) or the reverse (arm B). The material sequenced was CD8+ T cells sorted from blood (inferred from file names), taken from a patient given nivolumab and ipilimumab in sequence. Receptors were obtained from a human donor with melanoma.

This chain connects TRBV19 to TRBJ1-1; tentatively, D is TRBD1 (5 bases). V was pared by 4 bases and J by 4 bases, with 10 bases between. The CDR3 consists of 13 residues. Germline V gene data show CDR1 as LNHDA and CDR2 as SQIVND (reference sequence). The CDR3: CASSKGMVTEAFF. In nucleotides, the CDR3 is TGTGCCAGTAGTAAGGGGATGGTCACTGAAGCTTTCTTT. Supplemented by reference TRBV19 and TRBJ1-1, the full variable domain reads DGGITQSPKYLFRKEGQNVTLSCEQNLNHDAMYWYRQDPGQGLRLIYYSQIVNDFQKGDIAEGYSVSREKKESFPLTVTSAQKNPTAFYLCASSKGMVTEAFFGQGTRLTVV.

This clone appeared once. V usage is TRBV15 and J usage is TRBJ1-6; 7 nucleotides align to TRBD1. This CDR3 is 16 amino acids long. Germline V gene data show CDR1 as LNHNV and CDR2 as YYDKDF (reference sequence). The ends lost 4 bases at V and 6 bases at J; junction bases unmatched: 9. In nucleotides, the CDR3 is TGTGCCACCAGCAAAGCGGACAGGCCGCTTAATTCACCCCTCCACTTT. It encodes CATSKADRPLNSPLHF. Full variable domain (outside the CDR3, taken from reference TRBV15 and TRBJ1-6): DAMVIQNPRYQVTQFGKPVTLSCSQTLNHNVMYWYQQKSSQAPKLLFHYYDKDFNNEADTPDNFQSRRPNTSFCFLDIRSPGLGDTAMYLCATSKADRPLNSPLHFGNGTRLTVT.

The chain uses TRBV7-9 and TRBJ1-2, with D perhaps TRBD1 (6 bases). The CDR3 sequence is 14 residues long. V was pared by 4 bases and J by 6 bases, with 15 bases between. The germline V gene encodes CDR1 SEHNR and CDR2 FQNEAQ (reference sequence). The CDR3 sequence: CASSSGRDKNGYTF. CDR3 DNA: TGTGCCAGCAGCTCTGGCCGGGACAAGAATGGCTACACCTTC. The whole variable domain, remainder taken from reference TRBV7-9 and TRBJ1-2, is DTGVSQNPRHKITKRGQNVTFRCDPISEHNRLYWYRQTLGQGPEFLTYFQNEAQLEKSRLLSDRFSAERPKGSFSTLEIQRTEQGDSAMYLCASSSGRDKNGYTFGSGTRLTVV.

The chain couples TRBV9 to TRBJ2-3; 7 bases align to TRBD2. Germline V lookup: CDR1 SGDLS, CDR2 YYNGEE. The J segment lost 3 bases and the V segment lost 4 bases, leaving 8 bases of the junction unmatched. The length of the CDR3 is 15 residues. CDR3 sequence: CASSPFLGGTDTQYF. CDR3 coding DNA: TGTGCCAGCAGCCCCTTTCTGGGAGGGACAGATACGCAGTATTTT.

This clone was detected only a few times. CDR3 nucleotide sequence: TGTGCCAGTAGTGTACCGGGACTGGACTATGGCTACACCTTC. It is translated as CASSVPGLDYGYTF. The J gene is TRBJ1-2, the V gene TRBV19; TRBD1 is a possible D gene (5 bases). Germline CDR1 and CDR2: LNHDA and SQIVND (reference sequence). Trimming shortened V by 5 bases and J by 3 bases, and 13 bases separated the two germline ends. The CDR3 is 14 residues long.